One sample yielded the 15 T cell receptor beta chains listed below, sequenced in a study of early T cells in non-severe SARS-CoV-2 infection. TCRdb reprocessed the 5' RACE reads via MiXCR and lists one record per CDR3 protein. Here the sample spans around 82,000 distinct CDR3 sequences, 14% to 15% being singletons. What was sequenced was whole blood. These receptors were obtained from an adult who was a healthcare worker with PCR-confirmed SARS-CoV-2 infection or an uninfected control (not recorded which).

There are a few counts of this clonotype. J is TRBJ2-5 and V is TRBV3-1; D is perhaps TRBD2 (6 bases). V was shortened by 6 bases and J by 5 bases, with 16 bases between the two germline ends. The CDR3 covers 14 residues. Per germline, CDR1 LGHDT and CDR2 YNNKEL (reference sequence). CDR3 nucleotides: TGTGCCAGCAGAGGCGGGGTGACTGCGGAGACCCAGTACTTC. It yields the protein CASRGGVTAETQYF.

The V and J genes are TRBV29-1 and TRBJ1-1; weak D call: TRBD1 (6 bases). V was clipped by 6 bases and J by 0 bases, with 11 bases between them. The germline CDR1 and CDR2 sequences are SQVTM and ANQGSEA. The CDR3 runs to 13 residues. CDR3 in amino acids: CSVQGQLNTEAFF. In DNA form, the CDR3 reads TGCAGCGTCCAGGGGCAACTGAACACTGAAGCTTTCTTT.

This clonotype was counted between two and nine times. The chain has TRBV5-1 and TRBJ1-1, with 11 bases fitting TRBD1. The CDR3 length is 17 residues. The J segment lost 4 bases and the V segment lost 4 bases, leaving 12 bases of the junction unmatched. From germline, CDR1 is SGHRS and CDR2 YFSETQ. CDR3 DNA sequence: TGCGCCAGCAGCCCCGTCCCGGGACAGGGGGGAAGCACTGAAGCTTTCTTT. Protein: CASSPVPGQGGSTEAFF.

This clonotype was picked up one time. V usage is TRBV7-2 and J usage is TRBJ1-5; no definite D call. V was pared by 5 bases and J by 2 bases, with 10 bases between. Germline CDR1 reads SGHTA; CDR2 reads FQGNSA. The CDR3 extends over 14 amino acids. The CDR3 here is CASSAVTGNQPQHF. CDR3 DNA: TGTGCCAGCAGCGCAGTCACGGGCAATCAGCCCCAGCATTTT.

This sequence joins TRBV30 and TRBJ1-6; 9 positions match TRBD1. The J segment lost 7 bases and the V segment lost 5 bases, leaving 9 bases of the junction unmatched. Germline V gene data show CDR1 as GTSNPN and CDR2 as SVGIG (reference sequence). The CDR3 covers 15 residues. The CDR3 spells CAWRSDRGRNSPLHF. As DNA, the CDR3 is TGTGCCTGGCGTTCGGACAGGGGACGGAATTCACCCCTCCACTTT.

There are a few counts of this clonotype. The V call is TRBV2, the J call TRBJ1-5; D ambiguous. This CDR3 region has 14 residues. Trimming cost V 7 bases and J 2 bases, with 12 bases left between them. CDR1 and CDR2 (germline): SNHLY, FYNNEI. In DNA form, the CDR3 reads TGTGCCAGCACTTTGGACGGCCGCAATCAGCCCCAGCATTTT. This translates into CASTLDGRNQPQHF.

The CDR3 reads CSARDGGKETQYF. DNA of the CDR3: TGCAGTGCTAGAGATGGGGGGAAAGAGACCCAGTACTTC. J is TRBJ2-5 and V is TRBV20-1; D might be TRBD2 (6 bases). This CDR3 region has 13 residues. Germline-derived CDR1 and CDR2 are DFQATT and SNEGSKA (reference sequence). V gave up 0 bases and J gave up 3 bases, with 8 bases separating them.

V is TRBV5-4 and J is TRBJ2-7; a weak D match, TRBD1 (6 bases). The CDR3 loop spans 14 amino acids. V lost 7 bases to trimming and J lost 2 bases, with 16 bases between them. Germline lookup yields CDR1 SGHNT and CDR2 YYREEE (reference sequence). CDR3 region: CASANDRNPYEQYV. In nucleotides, the CDR3 is TGTGCCAGCGCTAACGACAGGAACCCCTACGAGCAGTACGTC.

The chain couples TRBV18 to TRBJ2-1; D might be TRBD1 or TRBD2, each matching 6 bases. Germline CDR1 is KGHSH and CDR2 is LQKENI. V was shortened by 5 bases and J by 7 bases, with 15 bases between the two germline ends. The CDR3 sequence is 14 residues long. The CDR3 region is CASSEVRGQNEQFF. CDR3 coding DNA: TGTGCCAGCTCAGAGGTTCGGGGGCAGAATGAGCAGTTCTTC.

This clonotype has a handful of counts. This chain connects TRBV3-1 to TRBJ2-1; 7 nucleotides line up with TRBD2. J lost 14 bases, V lost 2 bases, and 12 bases had no gene match. This CDR3 is built from 14 residues. From germline, CDR1 is LGHDT and CDR2 YNNKEL (reference sequence). The CDR3 region is CASSQKALASGEFF. The CDR3 DNA reads as TGTGCCAGCAGCCAAAAGGCTCTCGCTAGCGGTGAGTTCTTC.

The table lists this clonotype with a few counts. The J gene is TRBJ1-1, the V gene TRBV2, with D possibly TRBD1 on 5 matching bases. Trimming took off 2 bases at V and 0 bases at J, with 13 bases between the two ends. Germline CDR1 SNHLY, CDR2 FYNNEI. CDR3 size: 16 residues. The CDR3 here is CASSELVGRLNTEAFF. Written as DNA, the CDR3 is TGTGCCAGCAGTGAACTTGTGGGACGGCTGAACACTGAAGCTTTCTTT.

This chain uses TRBV6-1 with TRBJ2-7; D possibly corresponds to TRBD2 (5 bases). There are 11 residues in the CDR3. V was trimmed by 7 bases and J by 7 bases, leaving 11 bases between them. The germline V gene encodes CDR1 MNHNS and CDR2 SASEGT. The CDR3 bases are TGTGCCAGCATTCGAGGGCAAGAGCAGTACGTC. The encoded protein is CASIRGQEQYV.

This clonotype was picked up a small number of times. The rearrangement links TRBV2 to TRBJ2-3; 13 bases match TRBD2. The V segment lost 1 base and the J segment 9 bases; nucleotides outside the gene matches: 10. Germline CDR1 SNHLY, CDR2 FYNNEI. This CDR3 has 17 residues. CDR3 nucleotide sequence: TGTGCCAGCAGTGAAGTTACTAGCGGGGGGGCAAGGATAACGCAGTATTTT. Protein: CASSEVTSGGARITQYF.

This clonotype has at least ten counts. The V call is TRBV6-1, the J call TRBJ2-7; TRBD2 matches at 11 bases. The CDR3 sequence is 16 residues long. Germline V gene sequence: CDR1 MNHNS, CDR2 SASEGT. V lost 1 base to trimming and J lost 2 bases; unmatched junction nucleotides: 4. CDR3 protein: CASSEGLAGFPYEQYV. The CDR3 coding sequence is TGTGCCAGCAGTGAAGGACTAGCGGGGTTCCCCTACGAGCAGTACGTC.

This clonotype was detected a few times. V gene TRBV29-1 combines with J gene TRBJ1-2; D possibly corresponds to TRBD1 (5 bases). Germline-derived CDR1 and CDR2 are SQVTM and ANQGSEA. This CDR3 is 13 amino acids long. Trimming pared 2 bases from V and 4 bases from J, leaving 11 bases between. This CDR3 reads CSVEKPGPYGYTF. CDR3 bases: TGCAGCGTTGAAAAGCCAGGGCCCTATGGCTACACCTTC. The variable domain in full, completed from reference TRBV29-1 and TRBJ1-2, reads SAVISQKPSRDICQRGTSLTIQCQVDSQVTMMFWYRQQPGQSLTLIATANQGSEATYESGFVIDKFPISRPNLTFSTLTVSNMSPEDSSIYLCSVEKPGPYGYTFGSGTRLTVV.